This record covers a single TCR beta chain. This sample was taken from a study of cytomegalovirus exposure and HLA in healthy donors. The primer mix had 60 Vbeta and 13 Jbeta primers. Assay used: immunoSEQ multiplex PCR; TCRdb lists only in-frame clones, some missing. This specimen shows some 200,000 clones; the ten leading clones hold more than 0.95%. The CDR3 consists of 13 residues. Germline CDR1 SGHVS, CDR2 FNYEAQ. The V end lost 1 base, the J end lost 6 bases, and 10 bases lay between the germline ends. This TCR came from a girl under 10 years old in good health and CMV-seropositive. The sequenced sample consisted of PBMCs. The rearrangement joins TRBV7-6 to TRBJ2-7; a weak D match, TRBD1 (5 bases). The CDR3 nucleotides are TGTGCCAGCAGCTTAGACGGCAGGGCCGAGCAGTACTTC. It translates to CASSLDGRAEQYF.